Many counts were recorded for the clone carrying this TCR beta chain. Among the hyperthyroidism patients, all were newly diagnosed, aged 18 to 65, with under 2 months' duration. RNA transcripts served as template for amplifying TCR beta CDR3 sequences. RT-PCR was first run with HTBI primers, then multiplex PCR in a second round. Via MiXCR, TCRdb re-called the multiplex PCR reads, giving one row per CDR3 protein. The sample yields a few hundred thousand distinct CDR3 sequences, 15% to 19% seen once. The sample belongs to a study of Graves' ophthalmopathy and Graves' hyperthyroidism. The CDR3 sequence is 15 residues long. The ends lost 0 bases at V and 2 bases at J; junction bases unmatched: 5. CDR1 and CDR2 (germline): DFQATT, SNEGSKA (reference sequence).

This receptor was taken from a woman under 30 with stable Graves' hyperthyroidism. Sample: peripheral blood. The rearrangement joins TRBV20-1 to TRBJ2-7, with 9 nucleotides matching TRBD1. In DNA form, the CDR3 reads TGCAGTGCTAGAGATCCCGGGACAGGGACCTACGAGCAGTACTTC. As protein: CSARDPGTGTYEQYF.